This TCR beta chain was sequenced in a study of blood T cell repertoires in COVID-19. The wider study: COVID-19 samples collected from the United States, Italy and Spain covered acute and convalescent phases. The cDNA or gDNA used as material had been derived from T cells, B-cell-depleted T cells, or PBMCs.

As originally analysed: From reference gene primer amplification, estimates of nucleated cell counts were derived. Method: immunoSEQ multiplex PCR; TCRdb's copy keeps in-frame clones and lacks some. The V and J calls and clone size were taken over from that table, and D and trimming were inferred from the DNA. The table has fewer than 350,000 clones, 85% seen once. The CDR3 runs 17 residues. CDR1 is LGHDT and CDR2 is YNNKEL in the germline V gene (reference sequence). Trimming left V 3 bases short and J 4 bases short, with 21 bases between. Sequences were obtained from peripheral blood. The chain uses TRBV3-1 (or the pseudogene TRBV3-2) and TRBJ1-2, with D maybe TRBD1 (6 bases). The sequence came from a human donor in a cohort sampled during active COVID-19. The CDR3 loop reads CASSQDRPMTLVYGYTF. CDR3 DNA sequence: TGTGCCAGCAGCCAGGACAGACCCATGACACTAGTCTATGGCTACACCTTC.